Presented here are 3 T cell receptor beta chains from one specimen sequenced in a study of blood T cell repertoires in COVID-19. The method was immunoSEQ multiplex PCR; TCRdb's version includes in-frame clones alone and lacks a portion of them. The top ten hold 4.6% of the sample, which has a few hundred thousand clones, less than 90% seen once. The sample was peripheral blood. These receptor sequences come from a man in his sixties who had recovered from COVID-19.

The V and J genes are TRBV6-6 and TRBJ1-4; possible D gene TRBD1, 6 bases. CDR1 and CDR2 from the germline V gene are MNHNY and SVGAGI (reference sequence). V was trimmed by 6 bases and J by 3 bases, leaving 11 bases between them. The CDR3 length is 14 residues. CDR3 protein: CASSRQAANEKLFF. For the CDR3, the DNA is TGTGCCAGCAGCCGACAGGCCGCTAATGAAAAACTGTTTTTT.

The chain carries TRBV29-1 and TRBJ2-1, with 10 bases aligning to TRBD2. V dropped 6 bases and J dropped 5; count of bases not matched to a gene: 19. This CDR3 contains 18 residues. Germline V gives CDR1 SQVTM, CDR2 ANQGSEA. CDR3 residues: CSVRLGLAGALGHNEQFF. The CDR3 DNA sequence: TGCAGCGTCAGACTTGGTCTAGCGGGGGCCCTGGGGCACAATGAGCAGTTCTTC.

This clone was observed a single time. The chain combines TRBV2 with TRBJ2-3, with 9 bases identical to TRBD1. This CDR3 contains 15 residues. The J segment lost 2 bases and the V segment lost 4 bases, leaving 4 bases of the junction unmatched. Per germline, CDR1 SNHLY and CDR2 FYNNEI. The CDR3 loop is CASSVDRGNTDTQYF. The DNA for the CDR3 is TGTGCCAGCAGTGTGGACAGGGGCAACACAGATACGCAGTATTTT.